The entry that follows covers one T cell receptor (beta chain) sequence. The repertoire was sequenced with immunoSEQ multiplex PCR; TCRdb's copy has only in-frame clones and lacks some. Here the sample spans 90,000 to 120,000 clones, 75% to 95% being singletons. This record belongs to a study of blood T cell repertoires in COVID-19. Study context: T cells, B-cell-depleted T cells, or PBMCs supplied cDNA or gDNA.

Germline CDR1 is ENHRY and CDR2 is SYGVKD. The V segment lost 2 bases and the J segment 2 bases; nucleotides outside the gene matches: 1. This CDR3 comprises 15 residues. The receptor was derived from a woman between 25 and 40 years old with acute or convalescent COVID-19. The sample taken for sequencing was peripheral blood. The chain has TRBV10-3 and TRBJ2-7; 12 nucleotides agree with TRBD2. CDR3 sequence: CAISERLAGAYEQYF. DNA of the CDR3: TGTGCCATCAGTGAGCGACTAGCGGGAGCCTACGAGCAGTACTTC.